This T cell receptor beta chain was observed in a study of patients and donors after allogeneic stem cell transplantation. In TCRdb, the RT-PCR reads were re-called with MiXCR into one record per CDR3 protein. The sample lists about 110,000 distinct CDR3 sequences, roughly 35% occurring once. The table lists this clonotype with a few counts. What was sequenced was blood, either unsorted or a sorted T cell fraction (not recorded which). This receptor was identified in a human donor who was either an allogeneic HSCT recipient or a stem cell or donor lymphocyte infusion donor (not recorded which). It is not recorded whose cells these are; they may come from a transplant donor.

The chain's CDR3 is CASSYSRQLLNSPLHF. The CDR3 nucleotides are TGTGCCAGCAGTTACTCGCGACAGCTCCTTAATTCACCCCTCCACTTT. V and J are TRBV6-5 and TRBJ1-6; TRBD1 might be the D (5 bases). V lost 0 bases, J lost 6 bases, and 12 bases lay in between. There are 16 residues in the CDR3. Looked up from germline, CDR1 is MNHEY and CDR2 is SVGAGI.